The entry below describes one T cell receptor beta chain. Its cognate antigen is unknown. This CDR3 is also generated by other DNA sequences in the sample. TCRdb keeps only in-frame clones here, not all; method: immunoSEQ multiplex PCR. The sample lists some 110,000 clones; roughly 80% were seen once. This sample was taken from a study of radiation and T cells in renal cell carcinoma. Study as a whole: Nephrectomy followed 15 Gy stereotactic body radiation by 4 weeks. Study-level points and caveats: Top tumor clonotypes rose in blood 2 weeks post-radiation, then contracted. No pretreatment tumor biopsies were available for baseline clonotypes.

V was clipped by 1 base and J by 4 bases, with 11 bases between them. The CDR3 sequence is 14 residues long. Germline CDR1 and CDR2: LNHNV and YYDKDF (reference sequence). This sample's time point: baseline pretreatment blood. Treatment of the sample: 15 Gy SBRT to primary tumor, nephrectomy 4 weeks later. Clear cell pathology was present in this patient's renal cell carcinoma. This chain uses TRBV15 with TRBJ2-7, with TRBD2 as a possible D gene (7 bases). The material was blood, obtained from a patient whose treatment included radiotherapy and nephrectomy. This TCR derives from a woman aged 55-70 years with renal cell carcinoma. CDR3 sequence reads: CATSRGGGTYEQYF. The CDR3 DNA follows: TGTGCCACCAGCAGAGGGGGGGGCACTTACGAGCAGTACTTC.